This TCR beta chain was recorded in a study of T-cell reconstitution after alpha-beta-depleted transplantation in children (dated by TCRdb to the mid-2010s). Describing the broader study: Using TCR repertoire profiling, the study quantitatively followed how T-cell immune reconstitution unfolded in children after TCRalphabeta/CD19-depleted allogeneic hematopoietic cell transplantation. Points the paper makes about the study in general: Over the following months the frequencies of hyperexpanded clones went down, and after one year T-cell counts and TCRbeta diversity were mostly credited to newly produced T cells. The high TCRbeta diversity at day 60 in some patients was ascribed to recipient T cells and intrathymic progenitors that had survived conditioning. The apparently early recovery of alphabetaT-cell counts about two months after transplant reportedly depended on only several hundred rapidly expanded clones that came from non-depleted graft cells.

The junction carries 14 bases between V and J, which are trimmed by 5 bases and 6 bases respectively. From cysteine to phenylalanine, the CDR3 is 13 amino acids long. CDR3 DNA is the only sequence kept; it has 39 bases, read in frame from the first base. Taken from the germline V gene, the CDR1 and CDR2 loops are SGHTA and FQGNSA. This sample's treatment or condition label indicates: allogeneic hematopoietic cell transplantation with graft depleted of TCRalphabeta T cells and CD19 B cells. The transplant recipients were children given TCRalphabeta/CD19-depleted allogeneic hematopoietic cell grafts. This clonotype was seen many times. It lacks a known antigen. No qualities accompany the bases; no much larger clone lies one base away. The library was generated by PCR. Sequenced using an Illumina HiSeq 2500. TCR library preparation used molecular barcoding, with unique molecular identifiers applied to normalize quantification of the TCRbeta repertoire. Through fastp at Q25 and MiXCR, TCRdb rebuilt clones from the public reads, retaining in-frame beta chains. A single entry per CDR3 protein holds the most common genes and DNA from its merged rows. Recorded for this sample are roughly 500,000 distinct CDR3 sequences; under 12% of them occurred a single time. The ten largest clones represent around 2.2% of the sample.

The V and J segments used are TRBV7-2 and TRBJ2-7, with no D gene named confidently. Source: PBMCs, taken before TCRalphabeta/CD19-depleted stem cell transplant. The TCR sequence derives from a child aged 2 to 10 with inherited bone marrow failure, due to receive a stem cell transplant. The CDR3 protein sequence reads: CASSLTPSVEQYF. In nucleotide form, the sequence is TGTGCCAGCAGCCTGACCCCCTCCGTCGAGCAGTACTTC.